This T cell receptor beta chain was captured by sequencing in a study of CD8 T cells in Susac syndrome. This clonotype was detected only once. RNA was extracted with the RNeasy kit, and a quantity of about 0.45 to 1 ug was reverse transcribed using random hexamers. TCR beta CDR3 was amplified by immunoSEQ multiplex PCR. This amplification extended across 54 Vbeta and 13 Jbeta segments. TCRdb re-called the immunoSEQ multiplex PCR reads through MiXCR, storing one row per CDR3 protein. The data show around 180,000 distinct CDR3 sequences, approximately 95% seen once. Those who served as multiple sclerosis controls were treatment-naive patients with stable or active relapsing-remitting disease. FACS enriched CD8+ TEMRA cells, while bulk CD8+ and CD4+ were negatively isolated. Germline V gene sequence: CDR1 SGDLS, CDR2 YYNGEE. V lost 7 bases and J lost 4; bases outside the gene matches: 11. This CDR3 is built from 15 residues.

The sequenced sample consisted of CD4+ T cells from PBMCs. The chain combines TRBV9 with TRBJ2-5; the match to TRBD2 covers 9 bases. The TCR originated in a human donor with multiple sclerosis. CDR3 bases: TGTGCCAGCGGTATTTCCGGGACTAGCCCAGAGACCCAGTACTTC. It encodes CASGISGTSPETQYF.